The next 13 T cell receptor beta chains were all read from a single sample in a study of Graves' ophthalmopathy and Graves' hyperthyroidism. Scientists amplified the TCR beta CDR3 regions from RNA transcripts. HTBI-primed RT-PCR formed the first round, and a multiplex PCR formed the second. TCRdb recomputed calls from the multiplex PCR reads with MiXCR, one row per CDR3 protein. The data show some 380,000 distinct CDR3 sequences, 15% seen once. The material sequenced was peripheral blood. These receptors came from a young woman with stable Graves' hyperthyroidism.

J is TRBJ2-7 and V is TRBV6-1, with D possibly being TRBD2 (6 bases). V was shortened by 4 bases and J by 6 bases, with 16 bases between the two germline ends. Germline V CDR1 and CDR2: MNHNS, SASEGT. The length of the CDR3 is 14 residues. CDR3 DNA sequence: TGTGCCAGCAGTGCCGGGACTGGTGAAGGCGAGCAGTACTTC. Translation gives CASSAGTGEGEQYF.

At least ten counts were recorded for this clonotype. DNA for the CDR3: TGTGCCAGCAGCCCTGGGGGAGGGCGATCACCTGAAGCTTTCTTT. Protein sequence: CASSPGGGRSPEAFF. This chain connects TRBV9 to TRBJ1-1, with a possible D match to TRBD1 (5 bases). Germline CDR1 is SGDLS and CDR2 is YYNGEE. CDR3 length equals 15 residues. V lost 4 bases to trimming and J lost 6 bases, with 19 bases between them.

V usage is TRBV5-1 and J usage is TRBJ2-2; 8 bases agree with TRBD2. V shed 0 bases and J 1 base; nucleotides not matched to a gene: 5. Germline V gene sequence: CDR1 SGHRS, CDR2 YFSETQ. CDR3 length equals 17 residues. The CDR3 here is CASSLVSGIGNTGELFF. The CDR3 bases are TGCGCCAGCAGCTTGGTTAGCGGGATAGGGAACACCGGGGAGCTGTTTTTT.

The chain employs TRBV5-1 and TRBJ1-1; TRBD1 agrees at 8 bases. Germline values: CDR1 SGHRS, CDR2 YFSETQ. This CDR3 region has 15 residues. The junction had 5 bases not matched to a gene; V was cut back by 4 bases and J by 0 bases. This CDR3 is CASSRDRRLNTEAFF. Written as DNA, the CDR3 is TGCGCCAGCAGCCGGGACAGGAGATTGAACACTGAAGCTTTCTTT.

This clonotype was counted many times. This chain joins TRBV29-1 and TRBJ1-2, with D perhaps TRBD1 (6 bases). The CDR3 runs to 14 residues. V lost 2 bases, J lost 3 bases, and 13 bases lay in between. CDR1 SQVTM and CDR2 ANQGSEA come from the germline V gene. The CDR3 nucleotides read TGCAGCGTTGAAAAAGGACAGTCGGACTATGGCTACACCTTC. Translating gives CSVEKGQSDYGYTF.

At least ten counts were recorded for this clonotype. V gene TRBV12-3 or TRBV12-4 combines with J gene TRBJ2-5; 9 bases map to TRBD1. The ends lost 3 bases at V and 5 bases at J; junction bases unmatched: 7. This CDR3 contains 15 residues. The CDR3 nucleotides are TGTGCCAGCAGTTTCTCGACAGGGGGAGAGGAGACCCAGTACTTC. It yields the protein CASSFSTGGEETQYF.

V gene TRBV7-6 combines with J gene TRBJ1-1; D unresolved. The CDR3 is 15 residues long. Germline loops: CDR1 SGHVS, CDR2 FNYEAQ. The V end was cut by 4 bases, the J end by 3 bases, with 15 bases between. The CDR3 sequence: CASSSPPDGDTEAFF. CDR3 bases: TGTGCCAGCAGCTCCCCTCCGGACGGAGACACTGAAGCTTTCTTT.

V is TRBV24-1 and J is TRBJ2-7; TRBD2 might be the D (5 bases). With 1 base removed from V and 3 bases from J, the gap between germline ends came to 27 bases. The CDR3 has 20 residues. Germline loops: CDR1 KGHDR, CDR2 SFDVKD. DNA of the CDR3: TGTGCCACCAGTGATTTAGAGGTGAGGGCCTGGCGGAAAAAAGACTACGAGCAGTACTTC. It codes for CATSDLEVRAWRKKDYEQYF.

J is TRBJ1-6 and V is TRBV15; TRBD1 matches at 7 bases. The CDR3 sequence is 14 residues long. Germline assignment: CDR1 LNHNV and CDR2 YYDKDF (reference sequence). Germline trimming cut 4 bases from V and 13 bases from J; bases unmatched to any gene: 10. CDR3 loop: CATSTGTAPGPLHF. The CDR3, as DNA: TGTGCCACCAGCACCGGGACAGCCCCAGGGCCCCTCCACTTT. The entire variable domain, with the rest obtained from reference TRBV15 and TRBJ1-6, is as follows: DAMVIQNPRYQVTQFGKPVTLSCSQTLNHNVMYWYQQKSSQAPKLLFHYYDKDFNNEADTPDNFQSRRPNTSFCFLDIRSPGLGDTAMYLCATSTGTAPGPLHFGNGTRLTVT.

In this sample, this clonotype turned up a few times. The chain combines TRBV9 with TRBJ1-6, with D unclear. Germline CDR1 and CDR2: SGDLS and YYNGEE. This CDR3 is 18 amino acids long. V gave up 3 bases and J gave up 0 bases, with 16 bases separating them. The CDR3: CASSAVGEMSSYNSPLHF. CDR3 coding DNA: TGTGCCAGCAGCGCGGTCGGTGAGATGAGCTCCTATAATTCACCCCTCCACTTT.

The V and J genes are TRBV27 and TRBJ2-2, with a tentative D call TRBD2 (6 bases). Germline V gene lookup returns CDR1 MNHEY and CDR2 SMNVEV (reference sequence). Deletions cut 3 bases from V and 6 bases from J, with 14 bases between. The CDR3 extends over 15 amino acids. Here the CDR3 reads CASSFSGGWAGELFF. CDR3 DNA sequence: TGTGCCAGCAGTTTTTCCGGGGGTTGGGCCGGGGAGCTGTTTTTT.

This clonotype was detected only a few times. The genes are TRBV7-9 and TRBJ2-5, with no clear D. Trimming stripped 6 bases from V and 1 base from J, with 12 bases between. The CDR3 runs 14 residues. Germline loops: CDR1 SEHNR, CDR2 FQNEAQ (reference sequence). For the CDR3, the DNA is TGTGCCAGCAGTCCAAGGGTTTCCCAAGAGACCCAGTACTTC. Translated: CASSPRVSQETQYF.

This clonotype showed up many times. V gene TRBV12-3 or TRBV12-4 combines with J gene TRBJ1-1, with D possibly being TRBD1 (5 bases). The CDR3 consists of 13 residues. Trimming took off 6 bases at V and 1 base at J, with 9 bases between the two ends. CDR3 region: CASRAGPNTEAFF. In DNA, the CDR3 is TGTGCCAGCAGAGCGGGGCCGAACACTGAAGCTTTCTTT.